What follows is one T cell receptor beta chain and its context. The antigen remains unidentified. These data come from a study of OX40 agonist ivuxolimab in advanced cancers. In the study overall: In this cohort, patients received ivuxolimab, an agonistic anti-OX40 (CD134) antibody.

General study results and limits: Still undetermined is the antigen specificity of the expanded peripheral T cells.

With V trimmed by 0 bases and J by 3 bases, 6 bases remained unmatched. The CDR3 covers 16 residues. The germline gives CDR1 SGHRS, CDR2 YFSETQ. The protocol was immunoSEQ multiplex PCR, while the TCRdb copy is restricted to in-frame clones and leaves out a portion. The sample has around 95,000 clones; roughly 90% are singletons. This TCR came from an adult with an advanced solid tumor such as melanoma, head and neck, liver or kidney cancer. The sequencing here drew on CD4+ or CD8+ T cells sorted from blood, taken in a trial of the OX40 agonist ivuxolimab. The chain uses TRBV5-1 and TRBJ2-1; TRBD1 matches at 7 bases. Written as DNA, the CDR3 is TGCGCCAGCAGCTTGGATCCCGGGACAGTCTACAATGAGCAGTTCTTC. Translating gives CASSLDPGTVYNEQFF.